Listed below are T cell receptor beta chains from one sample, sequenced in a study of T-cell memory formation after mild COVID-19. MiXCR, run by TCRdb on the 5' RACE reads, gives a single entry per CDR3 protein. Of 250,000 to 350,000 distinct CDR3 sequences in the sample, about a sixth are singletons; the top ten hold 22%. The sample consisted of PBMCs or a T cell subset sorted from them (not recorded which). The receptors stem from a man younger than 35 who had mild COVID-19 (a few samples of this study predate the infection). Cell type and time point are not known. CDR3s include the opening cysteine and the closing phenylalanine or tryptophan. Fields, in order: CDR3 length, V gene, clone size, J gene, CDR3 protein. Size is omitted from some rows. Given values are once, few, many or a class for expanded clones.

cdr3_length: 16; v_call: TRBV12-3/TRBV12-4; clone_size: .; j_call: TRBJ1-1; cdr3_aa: CASSLLWDRGNTEAFF
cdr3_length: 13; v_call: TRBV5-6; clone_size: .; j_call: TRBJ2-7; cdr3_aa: CASSSGDWYEQYF
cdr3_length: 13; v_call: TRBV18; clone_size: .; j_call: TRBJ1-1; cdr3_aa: CASSGYRGLEAFF
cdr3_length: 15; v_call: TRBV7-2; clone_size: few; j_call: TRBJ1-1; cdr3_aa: CASSLTGGIGAEAFF
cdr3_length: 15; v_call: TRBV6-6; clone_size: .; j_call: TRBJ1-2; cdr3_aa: CASSPGSGGLRGYTF
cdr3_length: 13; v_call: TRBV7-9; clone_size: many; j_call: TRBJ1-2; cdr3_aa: CASSLPVGPSYTF
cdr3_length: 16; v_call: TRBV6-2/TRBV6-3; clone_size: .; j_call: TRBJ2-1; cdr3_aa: CASSGAAGGRYNEQFF
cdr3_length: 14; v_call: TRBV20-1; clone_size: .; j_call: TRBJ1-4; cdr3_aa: CSARVTGANEKLFF
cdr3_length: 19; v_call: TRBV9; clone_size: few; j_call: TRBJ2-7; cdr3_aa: CASSPSGRTGLGDGHEQYF
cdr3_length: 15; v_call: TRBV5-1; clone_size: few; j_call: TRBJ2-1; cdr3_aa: CASSLGDRGSSEQFF